The 18 T cell receptor beta chains below come from one sample, sequenced in a study of technical replicates of blood from a handful of donors. The protocol was immunoSEQ multiplex PCR, while the TCRdb copy is restricted to in-frame clones and leaves out a portion. This table has about 57,000 clones, 90% to 95% appearing once. Sequences were obtained from PBMCs. The receptors were gathered from a human donor in good health. Some clones in this sample may be carry-over from other donors' samples.

The genes are TRBV7-9 and TRBJ2-1; the D is unclear. Trimming took off 2 bases at V and 5 bases at J, with 16 bases between the two ends. Germline-derived CDR1 and CDR2 are SEHNR and FQNEAQ (reference sequence). This CDR3 contains 16 residues. CDR3 residues: CASSLLSSSVHNEQFF. CDR3 nucleotides: TGTGCCAGCAGCTTATTGTCTAGTAGTGTCCACAATGAGCAGTTCTTC.

V gene TRBV7-9 combines with J gene TRBJ2-7, with 7 nucleotides matching TRBD1. The length of the CDR3 is 15 residues. The germline CDR1 and CDR2 sequences are SEHNR and FQNEAQ (reference sequence). The trim removed 4 bases at V and 2 bases at J, leaving 8 bases unmatched. Here the CDR3 DNA reads TGTGCCAGCAGCTATGACAGGGCCTATACCTACGAGCAGTACTTC. Its translation is CASSYDRAYTYEQYF.

This sequence joins TRBV2 and TRBJ1-1; no definite D call. The V gene lost 6 bases and the J gene lost 6 bases, with 20 bases spanning the gap. The germline V gene has CDR1 SNHLY and CDR2 FYNNEI. This CDR3 region has 15 residues. This chain's CDR3 is CASRSGMSERAEAFF. CDR3 coding DNA: TGTGCCAGCAGGTCCGGGATGTCGGAGAGGGCTGAAGCTTTCTTT.

The rearrangement uses TRBV7-2 and TRBJ1-5; possibly TRBD1 for D (6 bases). The CDR3 is 16 amino acids. Germline CDR1 SGHTA, CDR2 FQGNSA. Between the trimmed V and J ends, which lost 6 bases and 7 bases, there was a span of 22 bases. The CDR3 bases are TGTGCCAGCAGTCCTATGGCGCGGGGGCTCGGACAGCCCCAGCATTTT. Its protein product is CASSPMARGLGQPQHF.

The chain uses TRBV11-3 and TRBJ2-1; 10 bases map to TRBD2. Unmatched junction bases numbered 8, after V lost 5 bases and J lost 1 base. CDR1 SGHNT and CDR2 YENEEA come from the germline V gene. The CDR3 consists of 17 residues. DNA for the CDR3: TGTGCCAGCAGCCTTACCCGACTAGCGGGTTCCTACAATGAGCAGTTCTTC. Its protein product is CASSLTRLAGSYNEQFF.

This chain uses TRBV18 with TRBJ2-7, with 8 bases matching TRBD1. The V segment lost 5 bases and the J segment 2 bases; nucleotides outside the gene matches: 8. CDR1 is KGHSH and CDR2 is LQKENI in the germline V gene. The CDR3 length is 15 residues. Here the CDR3 reads CASSVGTGETYEQYF. The CDR3 nucleotides read TGTGCCAGCTCAGTGGGGACAGGCGAAACCTACGAGCAGTACTTC.

The rearrangement links TRBV2 to TRBJ2-1; no clear D. Germline V gene lookup returns CDR1 SNHLY and CDR2 FYNNEI. V lost 2 bases and J lost 3, with 8 bases in between. The CDR3 spans 14 residues. This chain's CDR3 is CASSERSLYNEQFF. The CDR3, as DNA: TGTGCCAGCAGTGAACGGTCCCTCTACAATGAGCAGTTCTTC.

The chain has TRBV2 and TRBJ2-2; the match to TRBD1 covers 9 bases. The CDR3 has 15 amino acids. J lost 3 bases, V lost 5 bases, and 4 bases had no gene match. CDR1 is SNHLY, CDR2 FYNNEI, per germline. For the CDR3, the DNA is TGTGCCAGCAGTCCGGGACAGGGTTACACCGGGGAGCTGTTTTTT. It codes for CASSPGQGYTGELFF. Complete variable domain (other parts from reference TRBV2 and TRBJ2-2): EPEVTQTPSHQVTQMGQEVILRCVPISNHLYFYWYRQILGQKVEFLVSFYNNEISEKSEIFDDQFSVERPDGSNFTLKIRSTKLEDSAMYFCASSPGQGYTGELFFGEGSRLTVL.

The V and J genes are TRBV18 and TRBJ2-3, with TRBD2 as a possible D gene (6 bases). The germline V gene has CDR1 KGHSH and CDR2 LQKENI. This CDR3 has 15 amino acids. Trimming cost V 3 bases and J 6 bases, with 16 bases left between them. The CDR3 is CASSPRDRGGDTQYF. DNA of the CDR3: TGTGCCAGCTCACCCCGGGACCGCGGAGGGGATACGCAGTATTTT.

V gene TRBV6-5 combines with J gene TRBJ1-2, with D unresolved. This CDR3 is 15 amino acids long. CDR1 is MNHEY and CDR2 is SVGAGI in the germline V gene. Trimming shortened V by 7 bases and J by 8 bases, and 23 bases separated the two germline ends. CDR3 amino acids: CASTSNSAGLGGYTF. The CDR3 DNA reads TGTGCCAGCACGTCTAATTCGGCGGGCCTGGGAGGCTACACCTTC.

The J gene is TRBJ1-5, the V gene TRBV7-9; 10 nucleotides match TRBD1. The J segment lost 4 bases and the V segment lost 3 bases, leaving 9 bases of the junction unmatched. This CDR3 region has 17 residues. Per germline, CDR1 SEHNR and CDR2 FQNEAQ (reference sequence). The CDR3: CASSFWVGTGENQPQHF. CDR3 coding DNA: TGTGCCAGCAGCTTTTGGGTCGGGACAGGGGAAAATCAGCCCCAGCATTTT.

The chain recombines TRBV4-1 with TRBJ2-1; D perhaps matches TRBD1 (6 bases). Germline V gene data show CDR1 as MGHRA and CDR2 as YSYEKL. The CDR3 has 19 residues. V lost 1 base, J lost 3 bases, and 22 bases lay in between. The CDR3 region is CASSQGVRGLGGLYNEQFF. The CDR3 DNA reads TGCGCCAGCAGCCAAGGGGTCAGGGGCCTAGGTGGGCTCTACAATGAGCAGTTCTTC.

The chain has TRBV27 and TRBJ2-1, with 8 nucleotides matching TRBD2. The CDR3 is 15 amino acids. V lost 3 bases and J lost 9; bases outside the gene matches: 10. Germline CDR1 MNHEY, CDR2 SMNVEV (reference sequence). CDR3 sequence reads: CASSFLRGSGVEQFF. The CDR3 bases are TGTGCCAGCAGTTTCCTCCGGGGTAGCGGGGTTGAGCAGTTCTTC.

This chain uses TRBV4-1 with TRBJ2-5; 12 nucleotides line up with TRBD2. This CDR3 is 16 amino acids long. V gave up 4 bases and J gave up 0 bases; unmatched junction bases: 3. Germline V gives CDR1 MGHRA, CDR2 YSYEKL. CDR3: CASSPRLAGDQETQYF. Written as DNA, the CDR3 is TGCGCCAGCAGCCCAAGACTAGCGGGGGACCAAGAGACCCAGTACTTC.

J is TRBJ2-1 and V is TRBV7-7; the match to TRBD2 covers 11 bases. Germline trimming cut 4 bases from V and 8 bases from J; bases unmatched to any gene: 7. Germline V gene lookup returns CDR1 SSHAT and CDR2 FNYEAQ (reference sequence). This CDR3 comprises 15 residues. CDR3 coding DNA: TGTGCCAGCAGCTCGGGACTAGCGGTAGTAGATGAGCAGTTCTTC. Protein product: CASSSGLAVVDEQFF.

V is TRBV6-1 and J is TRBJ2-7; tentative D call: TRBD2 (6 bases). CDR1 MNHNS and CDR2 SASEGT come from the germline V gene. Trimming pared 6 bases from V and 3 bases from J, leaving 18 bases between. The CDR3 consists of 15 residues. The CDR3 here is CASSEIPGLRYEQYF. DNA for the CDR3: TGTGCCAGCAGCGAAATCCCGGGACTTCGCTACGAGCAGTACTTC.

V is TRBV5-1 and J is TRBJ2-2; D not certain. Germline V gene lookup returns CDR1 SGHRS and CDR2 YFSETQ. CDR3 size: 14 residues. V was shortened by 0 bases and J by 8 bases, with 11 bases between the two germline ends. The CDR3 nucleotides are TGCGCCAGCAGCTTGGACTCTCCCAGGGGGGAGCTGTTTTTT. It yields the protein CASSLDSPRGELFF.

This chain joins TRBV7-9 and TRBJ1-2, with D hard to call. Germline V CDR1 and CDR2: SEHNR, FQNEAQ (reference sequence). The germline V and J ends were trimmed by 5 bases and 4 bases, with 20 bases remaining between them. The CDR3 spans 16 residues. This CDR3 reads CASSNNWAEGSYGYTF. CDR3 in DNA: TGTGCCAGCAGCAACAACTGGGCAGAAGGGAGCTATGGCTACACCTTC.